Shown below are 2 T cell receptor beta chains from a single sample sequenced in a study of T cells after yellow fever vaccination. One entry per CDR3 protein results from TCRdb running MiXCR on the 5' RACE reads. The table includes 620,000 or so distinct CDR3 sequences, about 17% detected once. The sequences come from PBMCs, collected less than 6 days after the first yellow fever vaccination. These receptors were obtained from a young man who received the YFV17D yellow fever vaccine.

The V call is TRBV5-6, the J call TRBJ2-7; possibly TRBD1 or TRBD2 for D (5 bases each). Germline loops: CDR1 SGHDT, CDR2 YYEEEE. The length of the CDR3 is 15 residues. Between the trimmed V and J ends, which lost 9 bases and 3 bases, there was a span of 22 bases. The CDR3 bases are TGTGCCATCGGCCCCGGACCGGGACCCCGCTACGAGCAGTACGTC. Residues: CAIGPGPGPRYEQYV.

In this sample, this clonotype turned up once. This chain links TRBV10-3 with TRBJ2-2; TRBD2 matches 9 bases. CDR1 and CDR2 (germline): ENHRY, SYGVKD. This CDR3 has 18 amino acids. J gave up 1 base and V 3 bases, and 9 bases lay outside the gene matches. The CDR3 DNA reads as TGTGCCATCAGTGAAGGGACTAGCTATCCCGAGAACACCGGGGAGCTGTTTTTT. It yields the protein CAISEGTSYPENTGELFF.